A selection of T cell receptor beta chains follows, all from one sample in a study of PD-L1 blockade in urothelial cancer. Using immunoSEQ multiplex PCR, the repertoire was profiled, and TCRdb retains in-frame clones only, with some absent. Seen here are tens of thousands of clones, around 86% observed once, and the top ten hold under 15%. The specimen was PBMCs, collected around atezolizumab (anti-PD-L1) treatment. The receptor set was obtained from a man aged 55 to 70 with urothelial cancer. CDR3s include the opening cysteine and the closing phenylalanine or tryptophan. Each record gives: D gene, clone size, CDR3 length, V gene, J gene, CDR3 DNA, CDR3 protein. D genes are given only for firm matches. Only part of the rows carry a size: once, few, many, or a class if the clone is expanded.

D: NA; size: NA; length: 15; V: TRBV7-2; J: TRBJ1-4; DNA: TGTGCCAGCAGCTTTACAGGGATGTCTAATGAAAAACTGTTTTTT; CDR3: CASSFTGMSNEKLFF
D: NA; size: NA; length: 16; V: TRBV4-1; J: TRBJ1-2; DNA: TGCGCCAGCACCCAAAAACCAGGGGTTTTCGTCTATGGCTACACCTTC; CDR3: CASTQKPGVFVYGYTF
D: NA; size: once; length: 15; V: TRBV19; J: TRBJ2-1; DNA: TGTGCCAGTAGTTCTCGACCTAGCTCCTACAATGAGCAGTTCTTC; CDR3: CASSSRPSSYNEQFF
D: NA; size: NA; length: 12; V: TRBV11-3; J: TRBJ1-2; DNA: TGTGCCAGTCAACAGGAAAACTATGGCTACACCTTC; CDR3: CASQQENYGYTF
D: NA; size: NA; length: 16; V: TRBV11-3; J: TRBJ2-7; DNA: TGTGCCAGCATATTCTCTAGGGAGGAGGTCTCCTACGAGCAGTACTTC; CDR3: CASIFSREEVSYEQYF
D: TRBD1; size: NA; length: 15; V: TRBV6-4; J: TRBJ1-5; DNA: TGTGCCAGCAGTGACCGGGGCAGGGGGTTCGAGCCCCAGCATTTT; CDR3: CASSDRGRGFEPQHF
D: TRBD1; size: few; length: 14; V: TRBV7-9; J: TRBJ2-3; DNA: TGTGCCAGCAGCTTTGGAGTACAGGGGGATACGCAGTATTTT; CDR3: CASSFGVQGDTQYF
D: TRBD1; size: NA; length: 16; V: TRBV11-2; J: TRBJ2-7; DNA: TGTGCCAGCAGCTTACCGATCGGACAGGGGTCCTACGAGCAGTACTTC; CDR3: CASSLPIGQGSYEQYF
D: NA; size: NA; length: 14; V: TRBV6-1; J: TRBJ1-1; DNA: TGTGCCAGCAGCCAGGGTCCCGTGAACACTGAAGCTTTCTTT; CDR3: CASSQGPVNTEAFF
D: NA; size: NA; length: 14; V: TRBV10-1; J: TRBJ1-1; DNA: TGCGCCAGCAGCGTGGACTCGGGAGGGACTGAAGCTTTCTTT; CDR3: CASSVDSGGTEAFF
D: TRBD2; size: NA; length: 15; V: TRBV9; J: TRBJ2-5; DNA: TGTGCCAGCAGCGTAGATCATAGCGGGCGGGAGACCCAGTACTTC; CDR3: CASSVDHSGRETQYF
D: TRBD2; size: NA; length: 16; V: TRBV7-3; J: TRBJ2-1; DNA: TGTGCCAGCAGCCCATCAGGACTAGCGGGGGGGTTTGAGCAGTTCTTC; CDR3: CASSPSGLAGGFEQFF
D: NA; size: NA; length: 14; V: TRBV6-6; J: TRBJ1-3; DNA: TGTGCCAGCGGTCCGCAGAACTCTGGAAACACCATATATTTT; CDR3: CASGPQNSGNTIYF
D: NA; size: NA; length: 16; V: TRBV7-8; J: TRBJ1-4; DNA: TGTGCCAGCAGCTTACAGGGTACGGCGCGTGGAGAAAAACTGTTTTTT; CDR3: CASSLQGTARGEKLFF
D: NA; size: NA; length: 15; V: TRBV1; J: TRBJ1-5; DNA: TGCACCAGCAGCTGGGACAGGAGGTTTGGTCAGCCCCAGCATTTT; CDR3: CTSSWDRRFGQPQHF
D: NA; size: NA; length: 14; V: TRBV5-8; J: TRBJ1-5; DNA: TGTGCCAGCAGCTTGCCCTCAGGGTATCAGCCCCAGCATTTT; CDR3: CASSLPSGYQPQHF
D: TRBD1; size: NA; length: 15; V: TRBV5-1; J: TRBJ2-2; DNA: TGCGCCAGCAGCTTGGGCGCAGGGGGTACCGGGGAGCTGTTTTTT; CDR3: CASSLGAGGTGELFF
D: TRBD1; size: NA; length: 13; V: TRBV5-1; J: TRBJ1-2; DNA: TGCGCCAGCAGCTTGGAACAGGGGAGAGGCTACACCTTC; CDR3: CASSLEQGRGYTF
D: NA; size: NA; length: 13; V: TRBV7-2; J: TRBJ1-2; DNA: TGTGCCAGCAGCTTAGGAGACGGGAATGGCTACACCTTC; CDR3: CASSLGDGNGYTF
D: NA; size: NA; length: 14; V: TRBV11-2; J: TRBJ1-2; DNA: TGTGCCAGCAGCTCTTCGACAGCTAACTATGGCTACACCTTC; CDR3: CASSSSTANYGYTF
D: TRBD1; size: NA; length: 15; V: TRBV30; J: TRBJ2-1; DNA: TGTGCCTGGAGTTGGGACAGCTCCAACTACAATGAGCAGTTCTTC; CDR3: CAWSWDSSNYNEQFF
D: NA; size: NA; length: 12; V: TRBV1; J: TRBJ2-7; DNA: TGCACCAACTCTACGGGGGGTCTCGAGCAGTACTTC; CDR3: CTNSTGGLEQYF
D: TRBD1; size: NA; length: 15; V: TRBV7-8; J: TRBJ1-2; DNA: TGTGCCAGCAGCTTATCCCCGGGACAGAACTATGGCTACACCTTC; CDR3: CASSLSPGQNYGYTF
D: NA; size: NA; length: 15; V: TRBV6-5; J: TRBJ1-6; DNA: TGTGCCAGCAGTTCCTCGGGGGGGTGGAATTCACCCCTCCACTTT; CDR3: CASSSSGGWNSPLHF
D: TRBD1; size: few; length: 15; V: TRBV7-6; J: TRBJ2-2; DNA: TGTGCCAGCAGCTTAGGGACAGGGCGCACCGGGGAGCTGTTTTTT; CDR3: CASSLGTGRTGELFF
D: NA; size: NA; length: 16; V: TRBV19; J: TRBJ2-5; DNA: TGTGCCAGTAGTATAGACTACAGTGGTGGGCAAGAGACCCAGTACTTC; CDR3: CASSIDYSGGQETQYF
D: TRBD1; size: NA; length: 15; V: TRBV27; J: TRBJ2-7; DNA: TGTGCCAGCAGTTCCGACAGGGTGGTATCCTACGAGCAGTACTTC; CDR3: CASSSDRVVSYEQYF
D: TRBD2; size: NA; length: 15; V: TRBV27; J: TRBJ2-3; DNA: TGTGCCAGCAGTTTAGAAGGGACTAGCTACGATACGCAGTATTTT; CDR3: CASSLEGTSYDTQYF
D: NA; size: NA; length: 13; V: TRBV29-1; J: TRBJ2-7; DNA: TGCAGCGTTACGGACAGTTTTACCTACGAGCAGTACTTC; CDR3: CSVTDSFTYEQYF
D: NA; size: NA; length: 13; V: TRBV28; J: TRBJ1-3; DNA: TGTGCCAGCAGTTCAGGACAGAGAAACACCATATATTTT; CDR3: CASSSGQRNTIYF
D: NA; size: NA; length: 15; V: TRBV14; J: TRBJ1-3; DNA: TGTGCCAGCAGCCAAGATCACAGGGCAGGAAACACCATATATTTT; CDR3: CASSQDHRAGNTIYF
D: TRBD1; size: few; length: 15; V: TRBV4-1; J: TRBJ2-1; DNA: TGCGCCAGCAGCCAACCCCGGGACAGGGTCAAGAAGCAGTTCTTC; CDR3: CASSQPRDRVKKQFF
D: NA; size: NA; length: 14; V: TRBV5-6; J: TRBJ2-4; DNA: TGTGCCAGCAGCTTGGTTCAGGCCAAAAACATTCAGTACTTC; CDR3: CASSLVQAKNIQYF
D: NA; size: NA; length: 13; V: TRBV30; J: TRBJ1-2; DNA: TGTGCCTGGAGTAGGGAGAGACTCGTTGGCTACACCTTC; CDR3: CAWSRERLVGYTF
D: TRBD2; size: NA; length: 15; V: TRBV6-6; J: TRBJ2-5; DNA: TGTGCCAGCAGTTACTCGGGACTAGCGGAAGAGACCCAGTACTTC; CDR3: CASSYSGLAEETQYF
D: TRBD2; size: few; length: 14; V: TRBV19; J: TRBJ2-5; DNA: TGTGCCAGTAGTATGGACGGGGGGCAAGAGACCCAGTACTTC; CDR3: CASSMDGGQETQYF
D: NA; size: few; length: 16; V: TRBV18; J: TRBJ1-2; DNA: TGTGCCAGCTCAGGAGTTAGAGTCCCGGCTAACTATGGCTACACCTTC; CDR3: CASSGVRVPANYGYTF
D: TRBD1; size: NA; length: 13; V: TRBV7-9; J: TRBJ1-4; DNA: TGTGCCAGCAGCCGCGGGACAGATGAAAAACTGTTTTTT; CDR3: CASSRGTDEKLFF
D: TRBD1; size: NA; length: 19; V: TRBV11-2; J: TRBJ2-1; DNA: TGTGCCAGCAGCCTCGACACCAGGACAGGGACGTTTCTTTACAATGAGCAGTTCTTC; CDR3: CASSLDTRTGTFLYNEQFF
D: TRBD2; size: NA; length: 17; V: TRBV10-3; J: TRBJ2-1; DNA: TGTGCCATCAGTGAGTCTAGCGCTAGCGGGGACTACAATGAGCAGTTCTTC; CDR3: CAISESSASGDYNEQFF
D: TRBD2; size: NA; length: 16; V: TRBV4-1; J: TRBJ2-7; DNA: TGCGCCAGCAGCCGCCTAGCGGGGGGACAGACCTACGAGCAGTACTTC; CDR3: CASSRLAGGQTYEQYF
D: NA; size: NA; length: 15; V: TRBV7-9; J: TRBJ2-7; DNA: TGTGCCAGCAGCTTAGCCCCCGCCGGGGGCTACGAGCAGTACTTC; CDR3: CASSLAPAGGYEQYF
D: TRBD2; size: few; length: 16; V: TRBV5-4; J: TRBJ2-5; DNA: TGTGCCAGCAGCTTGGATCTAGCGGGGGGCCAGGAGACCCAGTACTTC; CDR3: CASSLDLAGGQETQYF
D: NA; size: once; length: 12; V: TRBV11-2; J: TRBJ1-2; DNA: TGTGCCAGCAGCGGGAGATTCTATGGCTACACCTTC; CDR3: CASSGRFYGYTF
D: NA; size: NA; length: 16; V: TRBV30; J: TRBJ1-6; DNA: TGTGCCTGGAGTGGGTTGTCCAACAGATATAATTCACCCCTCCACTTT; CDR3: CAWSGLSNRYNSPLHF
D: TRBD2; size: NA; length: 14; V: TRBV7-3; J: TRBJ2-1; DNA: TGTGCCAGCGGAGCGGGGGGGCGGTTGGGTGAGCAGTTCTTC; CDR3: CASGAGGRLGEQFF
D: TRBD1; size: once; length: 18; V: TRBV28; J: TRBJ2-7; DNA: TGTGCCAGCAGTTTAAAGTTCGGACAGGGATTAATTTCCTACGAGCAGTACTTC; CDR3: CASSLKFGQGLISYEQYF
D: TRBD1; size: NA; length: 14; V: TRBV6-5; J: TRBJ1-5; DNA: TGTGCCAGCAGTGCACAGGGGGGTCCACAGCCCCAGCATTTT; CDR3: CASSAQGGPQPQHF
D: NA; size: few; length: 14; V: TRBV28; J: TRBJ2-1; DNA: TGTGCCAGCATACCGGGACTTTCCTACAATGAGCAGTTCTTC; CDR3: CASIPGLSYNEQFF
D: TRBD1; size: NA; length: 18; V: TRBV30; J: TRBJ1-1; DNA: TGTGCCTGGAGTGTAATCGCTTCTAACAGGGGTCGGAACACTGAAGCTTTCTTT; CDR3: CAWSVIASNRGRNTEAFF
D: NA; size: NA; length: 13; V: TRBV5-4; J: TRBJ1-2; DNA: TGTGCCAGCAGGGGAGGGGGTGGCTATGGCTACACCTTC; CDR3: CASRGGGGYGYTF
D: TRBD1; size: once; length: 14; V: TRBV25-1; J: TRBJ1-2; DNA: TGTGCCAGCAGTGCACCGGGACAGCCTTATGGCTACACCTTC; CDR3: CASSAPGQPYGYTF
D: NA; size: NA; length: 13; V: TRBV19; J: TRBJ1-1; DNA: TGTGCCAGTAGTATCCTCGTCAACACTGAAGCTTTCTTT; CDR3: CASSILVNTEAFF
D: NA; size: NA; length: 11; V: TRBV28; J: TRBJ1-2; DNA: TGTGCCAGCAGTCCGCGATATGGCTACACCTTC; CDR3: CASSPRYGYTF